This T cell receptor (beta chain) comes out of a study of cytomegalovirus exposure and HLA in healthy donors. About the research overall: There were over 350 genotyped donors. Of these, 81% fell in the genetic ancestry cluster associated with self-reported Caucasian donors.

Germline-derived CDR1 and CDR2 are SEHNR and FQNEAQ (reference sequence). V shed 6 bases, J shed 4 bases, and the junction held 8 bases outside the gene matches. The CDR3 is 15 residues long. PCR employed 60 Vbeta and 13 Jbeta primers. Some clones are missing from TCRdb's copy, which holds only in-frame ones; the method was immunoSEQ multiplex PCR. The sample holds about 55,000 clones, about 84% seen once. The source of this sequence is a man between 25 and 39 years old in good health and CMV-seronegative. V gene TRBV7-9 combines with J gene TRBJ2-1, with 8 bases fitting TRBD2. The sequencing input was PBMCs. The CDR3 region is CASSPLAGPYNEQFF. The CDR3 bases are TGTGCCAGCAGTCCCTTAGCGGGACCTTACAATGAGCAGTTCTTC.